This T cell receptor beta chain was obtained from a study of cytomegalovirus exposure and HLA in healthy donors. Study results and limitations: With further analysis later on, most CMV-associated TCR beta chains appeared HLA-restricted. Earlier findings revealed that most TCR beta V segments proved productive either about 87% or about 30% of the time. In a later analysis, several top co-occurrence clusters appeared linked to parvovirus B19, influenza, CMV and Epstein-Barr virus.

Worth noting for this clone: Its antigen is not known.

Germline values: CDR1 MNHNS, CDR2 SASEGT. J lost 7 bases, V lost 6 bases, and 5 bases had no gene match. The CDR3 sequence is 13 residues long. Each donor was healthy, and each was a bone marrow donor. The PCR was carried out with 60 Vbeta primers and 13 Jbeta primers. Data came from immunoSEQ multiplex PCR; TCRdb stores just in-frame clones and leaves some out. Among approximately 220,000 clones listed, around 80% were seen once. Sequencing used PBMCs. The chain joins TRBV6-1 to TRBJ1-5; 8 bases agree with TRBD1. The receptor was isolated from a girl aged 2 to 10 in good health and CMV-seronegative. The CDR3, as DNA: TGTGCCAGCAGATCCAGGGGGCACCAGCCCCAGCATTTT. It is translated as CASRSRGHQPQHF.